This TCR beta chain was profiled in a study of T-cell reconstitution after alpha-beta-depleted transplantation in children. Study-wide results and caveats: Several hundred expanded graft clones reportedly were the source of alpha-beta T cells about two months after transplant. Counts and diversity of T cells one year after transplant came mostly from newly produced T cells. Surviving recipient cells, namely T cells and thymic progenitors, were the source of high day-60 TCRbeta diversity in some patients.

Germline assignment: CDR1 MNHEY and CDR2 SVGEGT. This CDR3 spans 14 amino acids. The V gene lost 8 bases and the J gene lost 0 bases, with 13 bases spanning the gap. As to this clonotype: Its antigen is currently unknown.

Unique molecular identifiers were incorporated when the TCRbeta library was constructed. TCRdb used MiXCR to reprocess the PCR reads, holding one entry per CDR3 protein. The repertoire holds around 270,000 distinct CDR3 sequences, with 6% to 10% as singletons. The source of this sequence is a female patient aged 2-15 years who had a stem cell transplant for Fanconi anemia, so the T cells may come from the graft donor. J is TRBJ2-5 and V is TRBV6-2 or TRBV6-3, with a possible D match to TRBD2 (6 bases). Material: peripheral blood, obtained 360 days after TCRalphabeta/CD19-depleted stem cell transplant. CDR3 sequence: CASEEGGYQETQYF. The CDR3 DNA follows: TGTGCCAGCGAGGAGGGTGGCTACCAAGAGACCCAGTACTTC.